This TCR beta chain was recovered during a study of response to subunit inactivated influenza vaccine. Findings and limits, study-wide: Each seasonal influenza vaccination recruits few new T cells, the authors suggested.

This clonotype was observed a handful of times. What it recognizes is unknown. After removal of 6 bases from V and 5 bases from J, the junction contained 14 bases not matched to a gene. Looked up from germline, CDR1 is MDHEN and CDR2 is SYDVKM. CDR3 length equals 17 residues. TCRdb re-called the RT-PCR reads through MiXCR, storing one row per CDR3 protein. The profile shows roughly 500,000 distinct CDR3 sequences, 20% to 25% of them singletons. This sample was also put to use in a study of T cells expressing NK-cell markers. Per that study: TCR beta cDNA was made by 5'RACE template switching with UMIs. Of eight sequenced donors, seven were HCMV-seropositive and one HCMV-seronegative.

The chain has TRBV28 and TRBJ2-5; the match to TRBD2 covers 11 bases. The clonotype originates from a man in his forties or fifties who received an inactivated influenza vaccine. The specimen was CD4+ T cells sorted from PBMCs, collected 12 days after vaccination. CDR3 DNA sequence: TGTGCCAGCAGCCCGAGCAACCTTTGGACTAGCGGGGAGACCCAGTACTTC. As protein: CASSPSNLWTSGETQYF. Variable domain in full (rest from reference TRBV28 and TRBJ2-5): DVKVTQSSRYLVKRTGEKVFLECVQDMDHENMFWYRQDPGLGLRLIYFSYDVKMKEKGDIPEGYSVSREKKERFSLILESASTNQTSMYLCASSPSNLWTSGETQYFGPGTRLLVL.